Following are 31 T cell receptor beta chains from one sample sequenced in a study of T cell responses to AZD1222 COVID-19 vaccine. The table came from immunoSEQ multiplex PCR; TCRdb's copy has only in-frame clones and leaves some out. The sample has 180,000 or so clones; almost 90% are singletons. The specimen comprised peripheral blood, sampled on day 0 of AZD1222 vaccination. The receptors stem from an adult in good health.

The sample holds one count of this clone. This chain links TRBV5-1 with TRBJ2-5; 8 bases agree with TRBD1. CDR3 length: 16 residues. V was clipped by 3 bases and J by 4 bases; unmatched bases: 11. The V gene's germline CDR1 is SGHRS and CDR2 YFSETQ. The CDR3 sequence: CASSSNSQGAGETQYF. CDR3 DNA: TGCGCCAGCAGCTCGAACTCTCAGGGGGCGGGAGAGACCCAGTACTTC.

CDR3: CASSLTSGGPSTGELFF. In nucleotides, the CDR3 is TGTGCCAGCAGCTTGACTAGCGGGGGGCCAAGCACCGGGGAGCTGTTTTTT. The genes are TRBV3-1 (or the pseudogene TRBV3-2) and TRBJ2-2, with 13 bases identical to TRBD2. This CDR3 has 17 amino acids. V shed 5 bases, J shed 4 bases, and the junction held 7 bases outside the gene matches. Per germline, CDR1 LGHDT and CDR2 YNNKEL (reference sequence).

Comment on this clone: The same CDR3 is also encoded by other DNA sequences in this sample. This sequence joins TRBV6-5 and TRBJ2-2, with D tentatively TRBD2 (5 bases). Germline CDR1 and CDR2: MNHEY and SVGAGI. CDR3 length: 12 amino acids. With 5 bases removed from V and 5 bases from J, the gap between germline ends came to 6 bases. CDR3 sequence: CASSRGTGELFF. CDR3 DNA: TGTGCCAGCAGTCGGGGAACCGGGGAGCTGTTTTTT.

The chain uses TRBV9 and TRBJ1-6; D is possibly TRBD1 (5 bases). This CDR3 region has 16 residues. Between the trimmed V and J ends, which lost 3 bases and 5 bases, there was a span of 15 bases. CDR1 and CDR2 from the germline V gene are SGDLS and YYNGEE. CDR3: CASSAADTGNNSPLHF. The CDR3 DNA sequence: TGTGCCAGCAGCGCGGCCGACACAGGAAATAATTCACCCCTCCACTTT.

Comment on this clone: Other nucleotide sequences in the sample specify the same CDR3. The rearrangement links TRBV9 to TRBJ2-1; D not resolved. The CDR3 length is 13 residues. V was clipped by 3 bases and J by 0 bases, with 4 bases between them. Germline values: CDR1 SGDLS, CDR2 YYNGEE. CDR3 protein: CASSEDSYNEQFF. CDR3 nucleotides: TGTGCCAGCAGCGAGGACTCCTACAATGAGCAGTTCTTC. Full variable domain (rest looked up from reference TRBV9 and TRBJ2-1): DSGVTQTPKHLITATGQRVTLRCSPRSGDLSVYWYQQSLDQGLQFLIQYYNGEERAKGNILERFSAQQFPDLHSELNLSSLELGDSALYFCASSEDSYNEQFFGPGTRLTVL.

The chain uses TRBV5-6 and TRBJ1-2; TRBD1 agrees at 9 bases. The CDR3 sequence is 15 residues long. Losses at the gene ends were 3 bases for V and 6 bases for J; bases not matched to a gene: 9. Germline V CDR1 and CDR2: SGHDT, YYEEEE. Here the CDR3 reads CASSSGQGLVNGYTF. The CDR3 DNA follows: TGTGCCAGCAGCTCCGGACAGGGGCTGGTCAATGGCTACACCTTC.

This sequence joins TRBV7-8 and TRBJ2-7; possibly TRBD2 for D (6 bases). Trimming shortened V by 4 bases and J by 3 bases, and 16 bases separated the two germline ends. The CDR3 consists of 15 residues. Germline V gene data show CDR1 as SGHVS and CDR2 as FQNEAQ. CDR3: CASSSQRVRGYEQYF. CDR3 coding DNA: TGTGCCAGCAGCTCTCAGCGGGTCCGCGGCTACGAGCAGTACTTC.

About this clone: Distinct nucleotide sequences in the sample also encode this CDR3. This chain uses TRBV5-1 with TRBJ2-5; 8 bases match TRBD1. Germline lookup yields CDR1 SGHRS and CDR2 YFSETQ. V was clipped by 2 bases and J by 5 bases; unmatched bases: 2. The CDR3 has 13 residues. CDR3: CASSLRQGETQYF. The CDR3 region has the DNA TGCGCCAGCAGCTTACGACAGGGGGAGACCCAGTACTTC.

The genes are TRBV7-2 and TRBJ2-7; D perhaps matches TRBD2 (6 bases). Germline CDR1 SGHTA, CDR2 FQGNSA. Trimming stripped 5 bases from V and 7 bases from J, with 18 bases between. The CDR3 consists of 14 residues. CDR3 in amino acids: CASSAQWGDLEQYF. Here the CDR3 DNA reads TGTGCCAGCAGCGCGCAGTGGGGGGACCTGGAGCAGTACTTC.

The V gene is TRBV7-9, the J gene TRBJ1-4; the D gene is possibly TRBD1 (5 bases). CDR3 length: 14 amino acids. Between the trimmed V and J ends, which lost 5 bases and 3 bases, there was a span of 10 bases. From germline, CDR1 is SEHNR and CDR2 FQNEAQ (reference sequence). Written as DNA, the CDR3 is TGTGCCAGCAGCCGGGGCTCGGCTAATGAAAAACTGTTTTTT. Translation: CASSRGSANEKLFF.

CDR3 DNA: TGTGCCAGCAGTGAGGAGGGGTTTACAGAGGGCTACACCTTC. Encoded protein: CASSEEGFTEGYTF. This chain uses TRBV25-1 with TRBJ1-2; TRBD1 is a possible D gene (5 bases). Trimming took off 3 bases at V and 8 bases at J, with 16 bases between the two ends. Germline V gene data show CDR1 as MGHDK and CDR2 as SYGVNS. This CDR3 has 14 residues.

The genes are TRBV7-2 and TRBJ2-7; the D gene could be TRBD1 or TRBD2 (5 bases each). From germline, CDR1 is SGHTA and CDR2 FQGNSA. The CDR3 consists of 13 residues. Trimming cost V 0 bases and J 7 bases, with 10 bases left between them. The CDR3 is CASSLAPGLEQYF. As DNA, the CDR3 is TGTGCCAGCAGCTTAGCGCCGGGGCTAGAGCAGTACTTC.

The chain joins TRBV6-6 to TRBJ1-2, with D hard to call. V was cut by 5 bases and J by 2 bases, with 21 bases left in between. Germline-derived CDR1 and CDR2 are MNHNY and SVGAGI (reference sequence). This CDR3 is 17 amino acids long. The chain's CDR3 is CASSPIWSGDANYGYTF. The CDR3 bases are TGTGCCAGCAGTCCCATTTGGTCAGGAGACGCCAACTATGGCTACACCTTC.

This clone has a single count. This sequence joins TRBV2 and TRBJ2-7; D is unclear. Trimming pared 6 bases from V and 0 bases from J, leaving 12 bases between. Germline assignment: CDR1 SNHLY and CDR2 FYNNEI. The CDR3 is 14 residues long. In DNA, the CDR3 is TGTGCCAGCAGCCTGGCCAGCCACTCCTACGAGCAGTACTTC. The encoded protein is CASSLASHSYEQYF.

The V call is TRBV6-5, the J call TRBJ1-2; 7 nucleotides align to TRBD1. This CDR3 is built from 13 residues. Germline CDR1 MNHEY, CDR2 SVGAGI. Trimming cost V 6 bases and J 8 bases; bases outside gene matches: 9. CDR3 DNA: TGTGCCAGCAGGGCAGAGGGGGCGCGGGGCTACACCTTC. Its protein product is CASRAEGARGYTF.

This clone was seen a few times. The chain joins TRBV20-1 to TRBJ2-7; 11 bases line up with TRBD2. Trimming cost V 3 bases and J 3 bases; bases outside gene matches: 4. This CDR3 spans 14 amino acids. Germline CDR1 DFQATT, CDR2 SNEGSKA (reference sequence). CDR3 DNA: TGCAGTGCTAGTAGGCTAGCGGGGGGCTACGAGCAGTACTTC. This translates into CSASRLAGGYEQYF.

In nucleotides, the CDR3 is TGCAGTGCTAGAGAACCAGATACGCAGTATTTT. Protein sequence: CSAREPDTQYF. The chain has TRBV20-1 and TRBJ2-3; D gene unclear. CDR1 and CDR2 from the germline V gene are DFQATT and SNEGSKA (reference sequence). V lost 0 bases and J 4 bases, leaving 2 bases between the germline ends. This CDR3 contains 11 residues.

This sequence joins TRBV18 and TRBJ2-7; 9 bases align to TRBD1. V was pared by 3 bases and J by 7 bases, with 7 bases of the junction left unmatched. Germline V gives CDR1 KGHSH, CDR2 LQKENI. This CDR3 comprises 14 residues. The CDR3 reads CASSPGTGFYEQYF. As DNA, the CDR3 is TGTGCCAGCTCACCCGGGACAGGGTTTTATGAGCAGTACTTC.

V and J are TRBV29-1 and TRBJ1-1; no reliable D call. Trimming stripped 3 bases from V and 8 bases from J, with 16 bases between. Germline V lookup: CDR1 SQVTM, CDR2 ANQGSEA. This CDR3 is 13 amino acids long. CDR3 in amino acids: CSVEPAGTLEAFF. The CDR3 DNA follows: TGCAGCGTTGAGCCCGCCGGCACACTGGAAGCTTTCTTT.

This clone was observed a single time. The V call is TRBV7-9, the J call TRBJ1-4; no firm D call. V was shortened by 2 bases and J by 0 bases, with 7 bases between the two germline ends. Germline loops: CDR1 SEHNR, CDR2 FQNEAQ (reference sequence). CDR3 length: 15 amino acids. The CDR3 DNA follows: TGTGCCAGCAGCTTAACGGGAACAACTAATGAAAAACTGTTTTTT. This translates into CASSLTGTTNEKLFF. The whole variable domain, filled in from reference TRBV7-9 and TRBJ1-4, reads DTGVSQNPRHKITKRGQNVTFRCDPISEHNRLYWYRQTLGQGPEFLTYFQNEAQLEKSRLLSDRFSAERPKGSFSTLEIQRTEQGDSAMYLCASSLTGTTNEKLFFGSGTQLSVL.

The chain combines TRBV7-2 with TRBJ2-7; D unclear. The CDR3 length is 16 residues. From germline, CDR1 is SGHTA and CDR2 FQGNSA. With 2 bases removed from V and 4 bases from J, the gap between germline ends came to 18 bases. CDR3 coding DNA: TGTGCCAGCAGCTTAACCCCCTACGGAACTGGATACGAGCAGTACTTC. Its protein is CASSLTPYGTGYEQYF.

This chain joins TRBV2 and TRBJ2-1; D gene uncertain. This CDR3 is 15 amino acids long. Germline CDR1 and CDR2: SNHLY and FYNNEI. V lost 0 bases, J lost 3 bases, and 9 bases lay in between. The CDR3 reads CASSEARKLYNEQFF. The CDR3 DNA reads TGTGCCAGCAGTGAAGCGCGAAAGCTCTACAATGAGCAGTTCTTC. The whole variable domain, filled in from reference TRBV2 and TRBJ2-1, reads EPEVTQTPSHQVTQMGQEVILRCVPISNHLYFYWYRQILGQKVEFLVSFYNNEISEKSEIFDDQFSVERPDGSNFTLKIRSTKLEDSAMYFCASSEARKLYNEQFFGPGTRLTVL.

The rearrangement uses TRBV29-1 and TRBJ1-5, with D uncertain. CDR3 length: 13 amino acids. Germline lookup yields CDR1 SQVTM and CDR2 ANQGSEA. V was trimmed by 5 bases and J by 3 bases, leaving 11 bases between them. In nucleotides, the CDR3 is TGCAGCGTTTCGGACGGTACCAATCAGCCCCAGCATTTT. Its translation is CSVSDGTNQPQHF.

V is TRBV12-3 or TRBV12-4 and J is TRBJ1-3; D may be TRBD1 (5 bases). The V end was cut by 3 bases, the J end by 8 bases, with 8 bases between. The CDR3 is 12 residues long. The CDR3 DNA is TGTGCCAGCAGTTTGGGGGAGTACACCATATATTTT. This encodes CASSLGEYTIYF.

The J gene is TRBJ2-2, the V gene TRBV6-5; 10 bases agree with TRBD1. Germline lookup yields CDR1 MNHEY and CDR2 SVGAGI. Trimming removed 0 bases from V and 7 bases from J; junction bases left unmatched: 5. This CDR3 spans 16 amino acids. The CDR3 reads CASSYSRTGGSGELFF. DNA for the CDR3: TGTGCCAGCAGTTACTCCCGGACAGGGGGAAGCGGGGAGCTGTTTTTT.

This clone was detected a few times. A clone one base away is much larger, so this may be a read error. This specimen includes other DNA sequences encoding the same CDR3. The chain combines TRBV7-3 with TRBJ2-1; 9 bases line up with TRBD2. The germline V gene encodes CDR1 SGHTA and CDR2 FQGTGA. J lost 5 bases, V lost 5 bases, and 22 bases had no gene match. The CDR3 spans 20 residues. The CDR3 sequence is CASSPGVLIGAGGRHNEQFF. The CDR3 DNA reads TGTGCCAGCAGCCCGGGAGTCTTAATAGGGGCGGGGGGGCGCCACAATGAGCAGTTCTTC. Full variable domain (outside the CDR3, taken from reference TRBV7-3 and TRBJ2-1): GAGVSQTPSNKVTEKGKYVELRCDPISGHTALYWYRQSLGQGPEFLIYFQGTGAADDSGLPNDRFFAVRPEGSVSTLKIQRTERGDSAVYLCASSPGVLIGAGGRHNEQFFGPGTRLTVL.

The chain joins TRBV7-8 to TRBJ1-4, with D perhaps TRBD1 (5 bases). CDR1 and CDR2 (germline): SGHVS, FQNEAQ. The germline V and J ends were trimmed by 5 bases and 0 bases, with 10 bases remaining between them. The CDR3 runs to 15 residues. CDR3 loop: CASSGGLATNEKLFF. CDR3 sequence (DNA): TGTGCCAGCAGCGGGGGGTTAGCAACTAATGAAAAACTGTTTTTT.

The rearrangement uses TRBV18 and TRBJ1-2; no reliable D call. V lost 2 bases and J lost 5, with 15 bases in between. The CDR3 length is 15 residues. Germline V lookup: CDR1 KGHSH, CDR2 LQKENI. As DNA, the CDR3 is TGTGCCAGCTCACCAAATTCGGGGATATCTTATGGCTACACCTTC. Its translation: CASSPNSGISYGYTF.

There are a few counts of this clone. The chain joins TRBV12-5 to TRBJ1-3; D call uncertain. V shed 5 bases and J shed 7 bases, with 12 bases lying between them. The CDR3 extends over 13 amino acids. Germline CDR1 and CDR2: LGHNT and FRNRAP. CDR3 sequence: CASGPWETNTIYF. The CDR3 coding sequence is TGTGCTAGTGGTCCCTGGGAAACCAACACCATATATTTT.

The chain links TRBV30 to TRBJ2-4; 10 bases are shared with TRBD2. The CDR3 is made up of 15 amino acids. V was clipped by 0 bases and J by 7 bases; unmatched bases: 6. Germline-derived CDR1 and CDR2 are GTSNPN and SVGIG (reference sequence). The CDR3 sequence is CAWSVPSGGGNIQYF. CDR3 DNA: TGTGCCTGGAGTGTACCTAGCGGGGGAGGGAACATTCAGTACTTC. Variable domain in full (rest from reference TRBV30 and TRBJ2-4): SQTIHQWPATLVQPVGSPLSLECTVEGTSNPNLYWYRQAAGRGLQLLFYSVGIGQISSEVPQNLSASRPQDRQFILSSKKLLLSDSGFYLCAWSVPSGGGNIQYFGAGTRLSVL.

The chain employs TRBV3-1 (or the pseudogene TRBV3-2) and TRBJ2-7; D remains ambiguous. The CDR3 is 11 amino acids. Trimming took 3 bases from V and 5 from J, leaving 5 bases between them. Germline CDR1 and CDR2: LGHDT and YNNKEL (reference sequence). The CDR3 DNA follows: TGTGCCAGCAGCCAGGGTGACGAGCAGTACTTC. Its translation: CASSQGDEQYF.